This passage covers 13 T cell receptor beta chains from one sample sequenced in a study of cytomegalovirus exposure and HLA in healthy donors. Here immunoSEQ multiplex PCR was the method, and the copy in TCRdb shows in-frame clones only, minus some. This sample has about 120,000 clones; around 86% occur once, and the top ten carry about 5.3%. The material sequenced was PBMCs. The receptors were gathered from a man between 18 and 29 years old in good health and CMV-seronegative.

The chain couples TRBV19 to TRBJ1-5; no clear D. Germline CDR1 and CDR2: LNHDA and SQIVND (reference sequence). V was pared by 4 bases and J by 6 bases, with 13 bases between. The CDR3 sequence is 14 residues long. The chain's CDR3 is CASSSPGMGQPQHF. Written as DNA, the CDR3 is TGTGCCAGTAGTAGCCCGGGGATGGGTCAGCCCCAGCATTTT.

In this sample, this clone turned up once. This chain joins TRBV29-1 and TRBJ2-7, with 10 bases fitting TRBD2. V shed 0 bases and J 4 bases; nucleotides not matched to a gene: 9. Germline CDR1 reads SQVTM; CDR2 reads ANQGSEA. CDR3 length equals 16 residues. CDR3 region: CSVEDQLAGGLYEQYF. The CDR3 coding sequence is TGCAGCGTTGAAGACCAATTAGCGGGAGGCTTGTACGAGCAGTACTTC.

The genes are TRBV5-4 and TRBJ2-6; 7 bases are a match to TRBD2. V lost 0 bases to trimming and J lost 1 base; unmatched junction nucleotides: 4. The germline gives CDR1 SGHNT, CDR2 YYREEE (reference sequence). This CDR3 contains 17 residues. The CDR3 region is CASSLAMGGSGANVLTF. In DNA form, the CDR3 reads TGTGCCAGCAGCTTGGCCATGGGGGGGTCTGGGGCCAACGTCCTGACTTTC.

The chain couples TRBV19 to TRBJ2-1, with 7 bases fitting TRBD2. This CDR3 has 14 residues. Germline V gene lookup returns CDR1 LNHDA and CDR2 SQIVND (reference sequence). With V trimmed by 5 bases and J by 4 bases, 5 bases remained unmatched. In nucleotides, the CDR3 is TGTGCCAGTAGTCGGAGCGGGGTTTACAATGAGCAGTTCTTC. The encoded protein is CASSRSGVYNEQFF.

The chain employs TRBV11-2 and TRBJ2-3; TRBD2 is a possible D gene (6 bases). Deletions cut 5 bases from V and 6 bases from J, with 24 bases between. Germline CDR1 is SGHAT and CDR2 is FQNNGV. The CDR3 sequence is 17 residues long. In nucleotides, the CDR3 is TGTGCCAGCAGCCCGCATCCCCAGTCTGGAGGGTGGGATACGCAGTATTTT. It codes for CASSPHPQSGGWDTQYF.

The chain employs TRBV30 and TRBJ1-4; TRBD1 matches at 7 bases. The CDR3 runs 15 residues. Looked up from germline, CDR1 is GTSNPN and CDR2 is SVGIG (reference sequence). After removal of 0 bases from V and 4 bases from J, the junction contained 5 bases not matched to a gene. The CDR3 sequence: CAWSVKAGGNEKLFF. Written as DNA, the CDR3 is TGTGCCTGGAGTGTAAAGGCAGGGGGTAATGAAAAACTGTTTTTT.

V and J are TRBV30 and TRBJ2-4, with 13 bases aligning to TRBD2. With 4 bases clipped from V and 6 bases from J, the junction kept 3 bases outside the gene matches. The CDR3 has 14 amino acids. CDR1 and CDR2 from the germline V gene are GTSNPN and SVGIG (reference sequence). CDR3 DNA: TGTGCCTGGACTCGGACTAGCGGGGGAAACATTCAGTACTTC. It codes for CAWTRTSGGNIQYF.

This chain connects TRBV5-4 to TRBJ2-7; 9 positions agree with TRBD2. CDR1 is SGHNT, CDR2 YYREEE, per germline (reference sequence). CDR3 length: 18 amino acids. Trimming removed 0 bases from V and 0 bases from J; junction bases left unmatched: 10. The CDR3 protein is CASSLVPRSAGGSYEQYF. The CDR3 coding sequence is TGTGCCAGCAGCTTGGTTCCCCGCTCAGCGGGGGGCTCCTACGAGCAGTACTTC.

The chain is built from TRBV11-1 and TRBJ1-1; D might be TRBD1 (6 bases). The CDR3 runs 16 residues. Germline CDR1 SGHAT, CDR2 FQDESV (reference sequence). The ends were cut back, 4 bases at V and 5 bases at J, with 20 bases in the middle. The CDR3 sequence is CASSSSRQALRTEAFF. Here the CDR3 DNA reads TGTGCCAGCAGCTCCTCCCGACAGGCCCTTAGAACTGAAGCTTTCTTT.

The chain couples TRBV2 to TRBJ1-1, with 8 bases identical to TRBD1. Per germline, CDR1 SNHLY and CDR2 FYNNEI. The CDR3 extends over 14 amino acids. The trim removed 5 bases at V and 4 bases at J, leaving 6 bases unmatched. The CDR3 here is CASSQAGGGTEAFF. The DNA for the CDR3 is TGTGCCAGCAGTCAGGCAGGGGGCGGCACTGAAGCTTTCTTT.

The chain employs TRBV4-1 and TRBJ2-3, with TRBD2 matching over 7 bases. Germline loops: CDR1 MGHRA, CDR2 YSYEKL. Trimming cost V 0 bases and J 0 bases; bases outside gene matches: 3. CDR3 length equals 16 residues. The CDR3 nucleotides read TGCGCCAGCAGCCAAGATCCCGGGGGGAGCACAGATACGCAGTATTTT. This encodes CASSQDPGGSTDTQYF.

The DNA for the CDR3 is TGCAGCGGCGGAGGAACCACCGGGGAGCTGTTTTTT. Translation gives CSGGGTTGELFF. This chain uses TRBV29-1 with TRBJ2-2, with D possibly matching TRBD2 (5 bases). There are 12 residues in the CDR3. V lost 7 bases to trimming and J lost 4 bases, with 10 bases between them. Germline assignment: CDR1 SQVTM and CDR2 ANQGSEA.

The chain joins TRBV5-4 to TRBJ2-1, with 9 bases aligning to TRBD1. Germline loops: CDR1 SGHNT, CDR2 YYREEE (reference sequence). J gave up 7 bases and V 4 bases, and 12 bases lay outside the gene matches. The CDR3 extends over 16 amino acids. This CDR3 is CASSPRAQGALNEQFF. CDR3 nucleotides: TGTGCCAGCAGCCCCAGGGCACAGGGGGCGCTTAATGAGCAGTTCTTC.